Below, one TCR beta chain is given with its context. This sample was taken from a study of blood T cells in healthy people across ages. For the second PCR, which ran for about 7 to 11 cycles, a sample-barcoded 5' primer and a J-beta primer mix were used. A template-switch adaptor with 12 random nucleotides tagged each cDNA molecule. MiXCR, run by TCRdb on the 5' RACE reads, gives a single entry per CDR3 protein. The sample yields hundreds of thousands of distinct CDR3 sequences, roughly three fifths seen once. Trimming cost V 6 bases and J 5 bases; bases outside gene matches: 8. Germline CDR1 reads DFQATT; CDR2 reads SNEGSKA (reference sequence). The CDR3 sequence is 13 residues long. Peripheral blood was drawn, 7.5 to 10 milliliters per donor. A minimum of 6 micrograms of total RNA was extracted per sample.

This clonotype was sampled from a man aged 35 to 55 in good health. The rearrangement uses TRBV20-1 and TRBJ2-5, with 8 bases lining up with TRBD1. Input material: blood. The chain's CDR3 is CSAPGQGGETQYF. The CDR3 DNA follows: TGCAGTGCACCCGGACAGGGAGGCGAGACCCAGTACTTC.